The TCR beta chain described here comes from a study of OX40 agonist ivuxolimab in advanced cancers. This clone was found a few times. Clones were sequenced by immunoSEQ multiplex PCR, and TCRdb holds only the in-frame ones, with some missing. Counted here are roughly 5,200 clones, 50% to 80% occurring once; the ten biggest clones make up 46%. Trimming left V 5 bases short and J 5 bases short, with 18 bases between. Germline lookup yields CDR1 SGHVS and CDR2 FNYEAQ. The CDR3 length is 15 residues. The V gene is TRBV7-6, the J gene TRBJ2-5, with D uncertain. This sample comprised CD4+ or CD8+ T cells sorted from blood, obtained in a trial of the OX40 agonist ivuxolimab. This clonotype was obtained from an adult with an advanced solid tumor such as melanoma, head and neck, liver or kidney cancer. The CDR3 loop reads CASSPPRPDAETQYF. Written as DNA, the CDR3 is TGTGCCAGCAGCCCGCCGCGGCCCGATGCGGAGACCCAGTACTTC.